This T cell receptor beta chain was captured by sequencing in a study of CD8 T cells in Susac syndrome. Study-level results: An acknowledgment was made by the study that its TCR sequencing and HLA analysis involved relatively few individuals.

Reverse transcription used about 0.45 to 1 ug RNA and random hexamers. Amplification of TCR beta CDR3 spanned 54 Vbeta and 13 Jbeta via immunoSEQ multiplex PCR. MiXCR, applied by TCRdb to the immunoSEQ multiplex PCR reads, yields one record per CDR3 protein. The data hold about 150,000 distinct CDR3 sequences, with roughly 95% observed a single time. CD8+ and CD4+ T cells from blood underwent TCR beta sequencing, which was carried out in a high-throughput format. CD8+ and CD4+ T cells were negatively isolated; TEMRA cells were FACS-enriched. In the case of this clonotype: Its antigen is currently unknown.

Trimming took 5 bases from V and 4 from J, leaving 13 bases between them. Germline V gene sequence: CDR1 SEHNR, CDR2 FQNEAQ (reference sequence). This CDR3 region has 14 residues. The receptor was derived from a human donor with multiple sclerosis. Sequencing was carried out using CD4+ T cells from PBMCs. This chain uses TRBV7-9 with TRBJ2-3; a possible D gene is TRBD2 (6 bases). The CDR3 loop reads CASSARTGADTQYF. CDR3 in DNA: TGTGCCAGCAGCGCGAGGACGGGGGCAGATACGCAGTATTTT. Combining the CDR3 with reference TRBV7-9 and TRBJ2-3 gives the whole variable domain DTGVSQNPRHKITKRGQNVTFRCDPISEHNRLYWYRQTLGQGPEFLTYFQNEAQLEKSRLLSDRFSAERPKGSFSTLEIQRTEQGDSAMYLCASSARTGADTQYFGPGTRLTVL.